The next 14 T cell receptor beta chains were all read from a single sample in a study of blood T cells in healthy people across ages. Then a second PCR, running roughly 7 to 11 cycles, was carried out with a sample-barcoded 5' primer and a J-beta primer mix. Via MiXCR, TCRdb re-called the 5' RACE reads, giving one row per CDR3 protein. The table has hundreds of thousands of distinct CDR3 sequences, 20% to 25% seen once. This same sample was also part of a study on T cells of mothers and their children.

Material for sequencing was blood. The receptor source for this set is a boy between 5 and 17 years old in good health.

The V call is TRBV28, the J call TRBJ2-5; maybe TRBD2 (6 bases). The length of the CDR3 is 20 residues. From germline, CDR1 is MDHEN and CDR2 SYDVKM. V lost 6 bases and J lost 2, with 31 bases in between. The CDR3 loop reads CASSLPSDGGAEAPQETQYF. Written as DNA, the CDR3 is TGTGCCAGCAGCCTACCTTCCGACGGAGGGGCAGAGGCCCCACAAGAGACCCAGTACTTC.

There are a few counts of this clonotype. This sequence joins TRBV7-9 and TRBJ2-5; 7 bases agree with TRBD2. With the DNA end fitting TRBJ2-7 better, the J assignment may be wrong. In germline, CDR1 is SEHNR, CDR2 FQNEAQ (reference sequence). The CDR3 loop spans 16 amino acids. CDR3 protein: CASSYSSGNLPYEQYF. CDR3 sequence (DNA): TGTGCCAGCAGTTACTCAAGCGGGAACTTGCCCTACGAGCAGTACTTC.

This clonotype was counted between two and nine times. The J gene is TRBJ1-4, the V gene TRBV6-1, with D possibly TRBD1 on 6 matching bases. V was clipped by 2 bases and J by 4 bases, with 11 bases between them. The germline CDR1 and CDR2 sequences are MNHNS and SASEGT. The CDR3 is made up of 15 amino acids. CDR3 in amino acids: CASSESGGFNEKLFF. The CDR3 DNA follows: TGTGCCAGCAGTGAATCTGGGGGCTTTAATGAAAAACTGTTTTTT.

Comment on this clonotype: A much larger clone lies a single base off, so this may be a read error. The rearrangement uses TRBV9 and TRBJ2-5; D is possibly TRBD1 or TRBD2 (5 bases each). The end of the DNA fits TRBJ2-7 better, so the J call may be wrong. Germline V gives CDR1 SGDLS, CDR2 YYNGEE. The CDR3 extends over 14 amino acids. The CDR3 DNA follows: TGTGCCAGCAGCACCCGGGACGGACCCTACGAGCAGTACTTC. It encodes CASSTRDGPYEQYF.

The rearrangement joins TRBV20-1 to TRBJ2-7; D unclear. V was trimmed by 0 bases and J by 6 bases, leaving 9 bases between them. CDR3 size: 12 residues. Per germline, CDR1 DFQATT and CDR2 SNEGSKA (reference sequence). CDR3 protein: CSARDAFIEQYF. CDR3 sequence (DNA): TGCAGTGCTAGAGATGCTTTTATCGAGCAGTACTTC.

Only a few counts were recorded for this clonotype. The chain employs TRBV2 and TRBJ2-4; D is ambiguous. Germline V lookup: CDR1 SNHLY, CDR2 FYNNEI. Trimming took 4 bases from V and 1 from J, leaving 17 bases between them. This CDR3 comprises 17 residues. Written as DNA, the CDR3 is TGTGCCAGCAGTGCCAAAACAGAATCCGGGGCCAAAAACATTCAGTACTTC. Translating it yields CASSAKTESGAKNIQYF.

This clonotype was counted only a few times. This chain links TRBV20-1 with TRBJ2-7, with 9 bases identical to TRBD1. The trim removed 6 bases at V and 5 bases at J, leaving 11 bases unmatched. This CDR3 contains 14 residues. Germline lookup yields CDR1 DFQATT and CDR2 SNEGSKA (reference sequence). The CDR3 DNA sequence: TGCAGTGCCGAATCAGGACAGGGGATTGACGAGCAGTACTTC. Translating it yields CSAESGQGIDEQYF.

This clonotype has more than one count but fewer than ten. V usage is TRBV28 and J usage is TRBJ1-1; D gene unclear. V was shortened by 7 bases and J by 3 bases, with 9 bases between the two germline ends. The CDR3 contains 12 residues. CDR1 and CDR2 from the germline V gene are MDHEN and SYDVKM. The CDR3 region is CASNQVYTEAFF. The DNA for the CDR3 is TGTGCCAGCAATCAGGTATACACTGAAGCTTTCTTT.

The chain links TRBV13 to TRBJ2-1; the match to TRBD2 covers 11 bases. The J call is in doubt because the DNA end fits TRBJ2-5 better. The CDR3 runs 14 residues. The germline V gene encodes CDR1 PRHDT and CDR2 FYEKMQ (reference sequence). The CDR3 sequence: CASSLELAGGTQYF. The CDR3 DNA is TGTGCCAGCAGCTTAGAGCTAGCGGGAGGGACCCAGTACTTC.

The chain uses TRBV5-5 and TRBJ2-1; no definite D call. CDR1 and CDR2 from the germline V gene are SGHKS and YYEKEE (reference sequence). The CDR3 runs 17 residues. Trimming took 0 bases from V and 8 from J, leaving 21 bases between them. The CDR3 DNA reads TGTGCCAGCAGCTTGGCCCTTCGCGATCGGGTTCGGGATGAGCAGTTCTTC. Translating gives CASSLALRDRVRDEQFF.

This clonotype has more than one count but fewer than ten. The chain uses TRBV12-5 and TRBJ2-7; 9 bases match TRBD2. Germline trimming cut 6 bases from V and 1 base from J; bases unmatched to any gene: 4. Germline V gene sequence: CDR1 LGHNT, CDR2 FRNRAP. The CDR3 consists of 14 residues. CDR3 protein: CASGPAGGSYEQYF. CDR3 DNA sequence: TGTGCTAGTGGCCCAGCGGGGGGTTCCTACGAGCAGTACTTC. Full variable domain (remainder filled in from reference TRBV12-5 and TRBJ2-7): DARVTQTPRHKVTEMGQEVTMRCQPILGHNTVFWYRQTMMQGLELLAYFRNRAPLDDSGMPKDRFSAEMPDATLATLKIQPSEPRDSAVYFCASGPAGGSYEQYFGPGTRLTVT.

This clonotype was seen more than once but under ten times. J is TRBJ2-5 and V is TRBV12-3 or TRBV12-4; 8 positions match TRBD1. The J segment lost 7 bases and the V segment lost 2 bases, leaving 3 bases of the junction unmatched. CDR3 length equals 13 residues. CDR3 sequence reads: CASSLLDRVTQYF. Written as DNA, the CDR3 is TGTGCCAGCAGTTTACTGGACAGGGTGACCCAGTACTTC.

This clonotype was counted a few times. The chain combines TRBV13 with TRBJ1-1, with a tentative D call TRBD1 (5 bases). V was clipped by 6 bases and J by 6 bases, with 17 bases between them. The germline V gene encodes CDR1 PRHDT and CDR2 FYEKMQ (reference sequence). This CDR3 contains 14 residues. The chain's CDR3 is CASRRGGKRAEAFF. The CDR3 DNA reads TGTGCCAGCAGAAGGGGAGGGAAGAGGGCTGAAGCTTTCTTT. Looking up the rest from reference TRBV13 and TRBJ1-1 gives the full variable domain: AAGVIQSPRHLIKEKRETATLKCYPIPRHDTVYWYQQGPGQDPQFLISFYEKMQSDKGSIPDRFSAQQFSDYHSELNMSSLELGDSALYFCASRRGGKRAEAFFGQGTRLTVV.

This clonotype turned up a few times. J is TRBJ2-5 and V is TRBV5-1; D may be TRBD2 (5 bases). V was pared by 3 bases and J by 2 bases, with 14 bases between. CDR1 SGHRS and CDR2 YFSETQ come from the germline V gene. This CDR3 has 15 residues. The CDR3 reads CASSSGFGDQETQYF. The CDR3 region has the DNA TGCGCCAGCAGCTCCGGGTTCGGGGATCAAGAGACCCAGTACTTC.